The T cell receptor (beta chain) under discussion was sequenced for a study of blood T cells in healthy people across ages. Trimming shortened V by 8 bases and J by 9 bases, and 14 bases separated the two germline ends. CDR1 and CDR2 (germline): LNHNV, YYDKDF (reference sequence). The CDR3 sequence is 12 residues long. A second 7 to 11 cycle PCR used barcoded and J-beta primers. Each CDR3 protein gets one entry after TCRdb re-called the 5' RACE reads with MiXCR. The table records some 880,000 distinct CDR3 sequences, 30% to 45% of them present only once. Sequencing input: blood. This chain uses TRBV15 with TRBJ1-5; D possibly corresponds to TRBD1 (5 bases). This clonotype was obtained from a man aged 18 to 29 in good health. The chain's CDR3 is CATYGGNGPQHF. For the CDR3, the DNA is TGTGCCACCTATGGGGGGAATGGGCCCCAGCATTTT.